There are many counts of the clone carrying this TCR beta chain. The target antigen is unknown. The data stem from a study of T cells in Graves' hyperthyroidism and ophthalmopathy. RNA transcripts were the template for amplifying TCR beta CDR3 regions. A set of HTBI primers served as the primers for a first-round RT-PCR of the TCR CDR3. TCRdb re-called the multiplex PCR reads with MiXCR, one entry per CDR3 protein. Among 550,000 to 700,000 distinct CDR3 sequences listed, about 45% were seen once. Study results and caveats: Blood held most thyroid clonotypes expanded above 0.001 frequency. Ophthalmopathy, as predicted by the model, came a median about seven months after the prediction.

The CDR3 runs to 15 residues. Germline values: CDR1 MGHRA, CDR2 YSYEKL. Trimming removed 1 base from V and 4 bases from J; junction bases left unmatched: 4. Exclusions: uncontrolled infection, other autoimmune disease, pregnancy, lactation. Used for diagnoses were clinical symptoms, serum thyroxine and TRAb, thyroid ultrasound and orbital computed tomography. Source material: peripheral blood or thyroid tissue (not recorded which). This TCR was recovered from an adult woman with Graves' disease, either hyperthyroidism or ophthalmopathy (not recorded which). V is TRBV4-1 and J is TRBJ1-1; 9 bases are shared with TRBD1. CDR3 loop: CASSQVGQGGTEAFF. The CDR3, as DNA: TGCGCCAGCAGCCAAGTGGGACAGGGCGGCACTGAAGCTTTCTTT.